A single sample gave rise to the 27 T cell receptor beta chains below, sequenced in a study of blood T cell repertoires in COVID-19. This table comes from immunoSEQ multiplex PCR, and its TCRdb copy is limited to in-frame clones, with some not included. The sample records 100,000 to 140,000 clones, 80% to 85% being singletons. Source material: peripheral blood. Receptor source: a man in his sixties or seventies with acute or convalescent COVID-19.

The chain has TRBV5-1 and TRBJ2-2, with 8 bases matching TRBD1. CDR3 length: 16 amino acids. Germline V gene sequence: CDR1 SGHRS, CDR2 YFSETQ. Trimming cost V 3 bases and J 0 bases; bases outside gene matches: 4. CDR3 sequence: CASSSRTGTNTGELFF. The CDR3 DNA reads TGCGCCAGCAGCTCGCGGACAGGGACGAACACCGGGGAGCTGTTTTTT.

The rearrangement links TRBV27 to TRBJ2-7; 12 bases are shared with TRBD2. The CDR3 spans 17 residues. Trimming took 3 bases from V and 8 from J; bases not matched to a gene: 14. Germline CDR1 is MNHEY and CDR2 is SMNVEV (reference sequence). The CDR3 here is CASSLGRTSGVLAKQYF. The CDR3 region has the DNA TGTGCCAGCAGTTTGGGGAGGACTAGCGGGGTCCTAGCTAAGCAGTACTTC.

The chain links TRBV6-6 to TRBJ2-3, with TRBD2 as a possible D gene (5 bases). Germline CDR1 MNHNY, CDR2 SVGAGI (reference sequence). The CDR3 extends over 13 amino acids. Deletions cut 8 bases from V and 6 bases from J, with 15 bases between. CDR3 sequence reads: CASAQETGDTQYF. In nucleotides, the CDR3 is TGTGCCAGCGCCCAGGAGACGGGGGATACGCAGTATTTT.

This clone has a single count. The J gene is TRBJ2-3, the V gene TRBV6-5; TRBD1 matches 11 bases. The CDR3 is 16 amino acids. The ends lost 0 bases at V and 4 bases at J; junction bases unmatched: 3. Germline V CDR1 and CDR2: MNHEY, SVGAGI. Here the CDR3 reads CASSYSGTGGADTQYF. The CDR3, as DNA: TGTGCCAGCAGTTACTCCGGGACAGGGGGTGCAGATACGCAGTATTTT.

The chain uses TRBV19 and TRBJ2-1, with D tentatively TRBD2 (7 bases). The V and J ends lost 1 base and 6 bases respectively, with 10 bases between them. In germline, CDR1 is LNHDA, CDR2 SQIVND (reference sequence). The CDR3 sequence is 14 residues long. CDR3 amino acids: CASSIGGGINEQFF. The CDR3 DNA follows: TGTGCCAGTAGTATAGGCGGGGGCATCAATGAGCAGTTCTTC.

V is TRBV5-5 and J is TRBJ1-2; 8 bases map to TRBD1. This CDR3 region has 14 residues. J was trimmed by 8 bases and V by 6 bases; bases with no gene match: 12. The germline CDR1 and CDR2 sequences are SGHKS and YYEKEE (reference sequence). CDR3 amino acids: CASISMTGALGYTF. The CDR3 coding sequence is TGTGCCAGCATCTCCATGACAGGGGCCTTGGGCTACACCTTC.

There are a few counts of this clone. V is TRBV19 and J is TRBJ2-1, with a tentative D call TRBD2 (6 bases). The CDR3 runs to 18 residues. V lost 4 bases and J 0 bases, leaving 19 bases between the germline ends. Germline values: CDR1 LNHDA, CDR2 SQIVND (reference sequence). The CDR3: CASSTGRQGTSSYNEQFF. DNA of the CDR3: TGTGCCAGTAGTACGGGGAGGCAGGGAACCAGCTCCTACAATGAGCAGTTCTTC.

CDR3 DNA: TGTGCCAGCAGTGAAGTTAGCGGGGGACTCTACGAGCAGTACTTC. Translation: CASSEVSGGLYEQYF. The gene calls are TRBV6-1 and TRBJ2-7; TRBD2 aligns across 9 bases. The junction had 4 bases not matched to a gene; V was cut back by 1 base and J by 3 bases. CDR3 size: 15 residues. Germline V gives CDR1 MNHNS, CDR2 SASEGT.

The rearrangement uses TRBV6-5 and TRBJ1-2; TRBD1 agrees at 7 bases. Trimming at V came to 6 bases and at J to 4 bases, leaving 8 bases not matched to a gene. Germline CDR1 and CDR2: MNHEY and SVGAGI. This CDR3 spans 14 amino acids. The CDR3 DNA follows: TGTGCCAGCAGGGTCGAACAGGGGATCTATGGCTACACCTTC. Encoded protein: CASRVEQGIYGYTF.

The CDR3 DNA is TGTGCCAGCACCGGGTCAACTAATGAAAAACTGTTTTTT. Encoded protein: CASTGSTNEKLFF. V gene TRBV18 combines with J gene TRBJ1-4; the D is unclear. Germline V gene sequence: CDR1 KGHSH, CDR2 LQKENI. The V gene lost 8 bases and the J gene lost 0 bases, with 7 bases spanning the gap. The CDR3 has 13 amino acids.

CDR3 DNA sequence: TGTGCCAGCAGCCGGGGACAGGGCTCCGGGGAGCTGTTTTTT. Translation: CASSRGQGSGELFF. V usage is TRBV9 and J usage is TRBJ2-2, with 9 nucleotides matching TRBD1. The V gene's germline CDR1 is SGDLS and CDR2 YYNGEE. This CDR3 has 14 amino acids. V shed 4 bases and J 6 bases; nucleotides not matched to a gene: 4.

This rearrangement joins TRBV2 to TRBJ1-5; TRBD1 matches 7 bases. Germline trimming cut 5 bases from V and 3 bases from J; bases unmatched to any gene: 4. CDR3 size: 14 residues. The germline V gene has CDR1 SNHLY and CDR2 FYNNEI. The CDR3 here is CASSPTGDNQPQHF. CDR3 nucleotides: TGTGCCAGCAGTCCCACAGGGGACAATCAGCCCCAGCATTTT.

The rearrangement links TRBV18 to TRBJ2-5, with TRBD2 as a possible D gene (5 bases). With 2 bases removed from V and 1 base from J, the gap between germline ends came to 17 bases. CDR1 KGHSH and CDR2 LQKENI come from the germline V gene. CDR3 length: 17 amino acids. CDR3 region: CASSPIALARSQETQYF. CDR3 coding DNA: TGTGCCAGCTCACCAATAGCGCTAGCTAGATCCCAAGAGACCCAGTACTTC.

The rearrangement joins TRBV3-1 (or the pseudogene TRBV3-2) to TRBJ2-3, with 15 bases identical to TRBD2. Germline CDR1 reads LGHDT; CDR2 reads YNNKEL (reference sequence). Trimming took 0 bases from V and 3 from J; bases not matched to a gene: 10. CDR3 length: 20 residues. CDR3: CASSQDWGLAGGTQTDTQYF. The CDR3 nucleotides read TGTGCCAGCAGCCAAGATTGGGGACTAGCGGGGGGAACACAGACAGATACGCAGTATTTT.

The chain employs TRBV28 and TRBJ2-7; D is unresolved. This CDR3 contains 12 residues. The germline CDR1 and CDR2 sequences are MDHEN and SYDVKM. The V end lost 2 bases, the J end lost 4 bases, and 6 bases lay between the germline ends. This CDR3 is CASSLGRYEQYF. CDR3 sequence (DNA): TGTGCCAGCAGTTTAGGCCGTTACGAGCAGTACTTC.

To note about this clone: A read error may account for a junction end that differs from germline. J is TRBJ1-1 and V is TRBV2; D not resolved. The CDR3 runs to 11 residues. Germline CDR1 SNHLY, CDR2 FYNNEI. The CDR3 protein is CASSENSGSLF. The CDR3 DNA reads as TGTGCCAGCAGTGAAAATTCGGGATCTCTCTTT. Full variable domain (missing parts from reference TRBV2 and TRBJ1-1): EPEVTQTPSHQVTQMGQEVILRCVPISNHLYFYWYRQILGQKVEFLVSFYNNEISEKSEIFDDQFSVERPDGSNFTLKIRSTKLEDSAMYFCASSENSGSLFGQGTRLTVV.

The chain couples TRBV6-6 to TRBJ1-1; perhaps TRBD1 as D (6 bases). Germline V gives CDR1 MNHNY, CDR2 SVGAGI (reference sequence). V lost 6 bases and J 5 bases, leaving 13 bases between the germline ends. CDR3 length: 13 residues. This chain's CDR3 is CASSPGGGTEAFF. For the CDR3, the DNA is TGTGCCAGCAGCCCGGGAGGGGGAACTGAAGCTTTCTTT.

The chain links TRBV6-5 to TRBJ1-1; weak D call: TRBD1 (6 bases). Germline values: CDR1 MNHEY, CDR2 SVGAGI. This CDR3 has 14 amino acids. V was shortened by 5 bases and J by 3 bases, with 13 bases between the two germline ends. The CDR3 region is CASSQQGLDTEAFF. The CDR3, as DNA: TGTGCCAGCAGTCAACAGGGCTTGGACACTGAAGCTTTCTTT.

The chain uses TRBV15 and TRBJ2-1; TRBD1 aligns across 10 bases. V shed 3 bases and J 2 bases; nucleotides not matched to a gene: 7. The CDR3 is 17 amino acids. Germline-derived CDR1 and CDR2 are LNHNV and YYDKDF (reference sequence). The CDR3 region has the DNA TGTGCCACCAGCAGTGAGGTTGGACAGGGGGCCTACAATGAGCAGTTCTTC. Encoded protein: CATSSEVGQGAYNEQFF. Full variable domain (rest looked up from reference TRBV15 and TRBJ2-1): DAMVIQNPRYQVTQFGKPVTLSCSQTLNHNVMYWYQQKSSQAPKLLFHYYDKDFNNEADTPDNFQSRRPNTSFCFLDIRSPGLGDTAMYLCATSSEVGQGAYNEQFFGPGTRLTVL.

In its sample, this clone was seen many times. The J gene is TRBJ2-7, the V gene TRBV2; D not certain. Germline V gene data show CDR1 as SNHLY and CDR2 as FYNNEI. The V gene lost 4 bases and the J gene lost 3 bases, with 10 bases spanning the gap. The CDR3 is 13 amino acids. CDR3 protein: CASSVAQNYEQYF. The CDR3 DNA is TGTGCCAGCAGTGTGGCACAGAACTACGAGCAGTACTTC.

The V call is TRBV25-1, the J call TRBJ2-7, with TRBD1 matching 7 bases. V lost 4 bases to trimming and J lost 6 bases; unmatched junction nucleotides: 6. CDR1 is MGHDK, CDR2 SYGVNS, per germline. This CDR3 is 13 amino acids long. The DNA for the CDR3 is TGTGCCAGCAGTGCCCGACAGGGATCCGAGCAGTACTTC. Translation gives CASSARQGSEQYF.

The chain joins TRBV27 to TRBJ2-1; 7 bases agree with TRBD1. Germline CDR1 is MNHEY and CDR2 is SMNVEV (reference sequence). V lost 5 bases, J lost 4 bases, and 11 bases stayed unmatched. CDR3 size: 16 residues. The CDR3 is CASSRGGASNYNEQFF. In DNA, the CDR3 is TGTGCCAGCAGTCGAGGGGGCGCGTCAAATTACAATGAGCAGTTCTTC.

This chain uses TRBV28 with TRBJ1-5; 11 nucleotides match TRBD1. This CDR3 has 15 residues. CDR1 and CDR2 from the germline V gene are MDHEN and SYDVKM. Unmatched junction bases numbered 4, after V lost 5 bases and J lost 4 bases. CDR3 coding DNA: TGTGCCAGCAGTACGGGACAGGGGGTTAATCAGCCCCAGCATTTT. Encoded protein: CASSTGQGVNQPQHF.

The chain links TRBV6-5 to TRBJ2-2, with 12 bases aligning to TRBD1. The germline V gene encodes CDR1 MNHEY and CDR2 SVGAGI. J gave up 3 bases and V 7 bases, and 3 bases lay outside the gene matches. The CDR3 covers 15 residues. CDR3 coding DNA: TGTGCCAGCAAGGGGACAGGGGGCTACACCGGGGAGCTGTTTTTT. Translating it yields CASKGTGGYTGELFF.

The chain carries TRBV19 and TRBJ1-5; 8 bases match TRBD1. The CDR3 sequence is 14 residues long. Germline V gives CDR1 LNHDA, CDR2 SQIVND (reference sequence). The V gene end was trimmed by 6 bases and the J gene end by 6 bases; junction bases not matched to a gene: 7. Written as DNA, the CDR3 is TGTGCCAGTAGCGGGGGGACAGGCGGTCAGCCCCAGCATTTT. It yields the protein CASSGGTGGQPQHF.

The rearrangement links TRBV9 to TRBJ2-7; the D gene is possibly TRBD1 (8 bases). Germline V gene sequence: CDR1 SGDLS, CDR2 YYNGEE. CDR3 size: 14 residues. The ends were cut back, 4 bases at V and 6 bases at J, with 17 bases in the middle. CDR3 bases: TGTGCCAGCAGCCCTAGGACAGGGAGGGCCGAGCAGTACTTC. Its protein is CASSPRTGRAEQYF.

The J gene is TRBJ2-1, the V gene TRBV9, with TRBD2 identical over 11 bases. CDR1 is SGDLS and CDR2 is YYNGEE in the germline V gene. The CDR3 is 16 amino acids. After removal of 0 bases from V and 9 bases from J, the junction contained 8 bases not matched to a gene. CDR3 in DNA: TGTGCCAGCAGCGTAGTTACTAGCGGGGGACGGGGTGAGCAGTTCTTC. This translates into CASSVVTSGGRGEQFF.